What follows are 4 T cell receptor beta chains derived from one specimen sequenced in a study of CD8+CD57+ T cells in acquired aplastic anemia. Individuals selected for sequencing had exhibited CD8+CD57+ cell expansion on flow cytometry. The TCR beta profiling, which covered VDJ combination and CDR3 sequence, was carried out using genomic DNA as the template. TCRdb called the reads again in MiXCR, with one record for every CDR3 protein. The table lists around 430,000 distinct CDR3 sequences, around 32% of them singletons. The sequenced sample consisted of sorted CD4+, CD8+, or CD8+CD57+ T cells (not recorded which) from PBMCs. The receptors stem from a human donor with aplastic anemia.

This clonotype turned up a few times. A read error may produce the germline difference seen at one junction end. The gene calls are TRBV10-3 and TRBJ2-7; the match to TRBD1 covers 7 bases. CDR1 is ENHRY and CDR2 is SYGVKD in the germline V gene. The CDR3 totals 15 residues. CDR3 sequence (DNA): TGTGCCAGCAGTGTTGAGACAGGGAGCTCCTACGAGCAGTACTTC. Protein sequence: CASSVETGSSYEQYF.

This clonotype was detected only a few times. The rearrangement uses TRBV20-1 and TRBJ2-1; 13 nucleotides line up with TRBD2. Germline V gene data show CDR1 as DFQATT and CDR2 as SNEGSKA (reference sequence). V shed 4 bases and J 5 bases; nucleotides not matched to a gene: 5. This CDR3 has 15 residues. The CDR3 DNA sequence: TGCAGTGCTACCGGACTAGCGGGAGTACACAATGAGCAGTTCTTC. Protein product: CSATGLAGVHNEQFF.

This clonotype has a handful of counts. V and J are TRBV4-3 and TRBJ2-3; D call uncertain. Germline CDR1 LGHNA, CDR2 YSLEER. V was cut by 1 base and J by 9 bases, with 8 bases left in between. The CDR3 has 12 amino acids. DNA for the CDR3: TGCGCCAGCAGCCAAGGAGGAGAGACGCAGTATTTT. Encoded protein: CASSQGGETQYF.

This clonotype was detected a few times. The CDR3 nucleotides are TGTGCCAGCAGCTTTACCGGGCAGCCCCAGCATTTT. It codes for CASSFTGQPQHF. The chain combines TRBV13 with TRBJ1-5; D call uncertain. This CDR3 has 12 amino acids. CDR1 and CDR2 (germline): PRHDT, FYEKMQ (reference sequence). V lost 3 bases, J lost 7 bases, and 7 bases lay in between.